These T cell receptor beta chains were read from a single sample in a study of tumor and adjacent non-tumor tissue in lung cancer. TCRdb itself ran the multiplex PCR reads through MiXCR, one entry per CDR3 protein. The sample lists some 80,000 distinct CDR3 sequences, more than 65% occurring once. The sequencing sample was made of distant non-tumor lung tissue. These receptors were taken from a man between 65 and 79 years old with non-small cell lung cancer. Each CDR3 is given with its conserved first and last residue. The order of the fields is V gene, J gene, CDR3 length, clone size, D gene, CDR3 DNA, CDR3 protein. A D gene is named only where the DNA matches it firmly. Clone size is stated in some rows and not others, as once, few, many or a class when expanded.

TRBV6-2/TRBV6-3,TRBJ2-5,12,-,-,TGTGCCAGCAATTCCCAACTAAAGACCCTGTACTTC,CASNSQLKTLYF
TRBV6-6,TRBJ1-5,18,-,-,TGCGCCACCAGTTACTTCGGGTGGGGACAAAATAGCAATCAGCCCCAGCATTTT,CATSYFGWGQNSNQPQHF
TRBV4-2,TRBJ2-2,16,-,-,TGTGCCAACAGCCAAGGCCCATCGGGAGTCACCGGGGAGTTGTTTTTT,CANSQGPSGVTGELFF
TRBV5-1,TRBJ2-1,13,-,-,TGCGCCAGAAGCTTGGCGGTGGCGACGGAGCAGTTCTTC,CARSLAVATEQFF
TRBV6-5,TRBJ1-5,13,once,-,TGTGACAGCAGTTACTCGATCAATCAGCCCCAGCAATTT,CDSSYSINQPQQF
TRBV20-1,TRBJ2-1,15,-,-,TGCAATGCTAGAGATGATCGGGGGGCGGGGAATGGGCAGTTCTTC,CNARDDRGAGNGQFF
TRBV20-1,TRBJ1-1,11,few,-,TGCAGTGCTACCCCGACCCCGCGGGCTTTCTTT,CSATPTPRAFF
TRBV4-1,TRBJ2-3,17,many,-,TGCGCCAGCAGCCCCTTTCAAGGTGGGGCTAGCACAGATACGCAGTATTTT,CASSPFQGGASTDTQYF
TRBV4-2,TRBJ2-3,14,-,-,TGTGCCAGTTCGAGAAGGGGTGTGATAGATACGCAGTATTTT,CASSRRGVIDTQYF
TRBV12-3/TRBV12-4,TRBJ2-5,15,-,TRBD2,TGTGCCAGCAGCGGGCTAGCGGGGGTGGTGGGGATCCAGTACTTC,CASSGLAGVVGIQYF